This is a list of T cell receptor beta chains from one sample in a study of beta chain features in type 1 diabetes. The table came from immunoSEQ multiplex PCR; TCRdb's copy has only in-frame clones and leaves some out. The top ten clones hold approximately 1.4% of a sample with approximately 50,000 clones, over 40% of them seen once. The sequencing input was Tregs from blood. The receptors were gathered from a young man with type 1 diabetes. The CDR3 runs from the conserved cysteine through the conserved F or W. The order of the fields is D gene, clone size, V gene, J gene, CDR3 protein, CDR3 DNA. D genes are given only for firm matches. Clone size is not always given. Where it is, it says once, few, many or a class for expanded clones.

d_gene: TRBD1; abundance: many; v_gene: TRBV7-2; j_gene: TRBJ2-5; CDR3aa: CASSPRQGSKTQYF; CDR3nt: TGTGCCAGCAGCCCCAGACAGGGAAGTAAGACCCAGTACTTC
d_gene: NA; abundance: few; v_gene: TRBV29-1; j_gene: TRBJ2-7; CDR3aa: CSVELTAPSEQYF; CDR3nt: TGCAGCGTTGAGTTAACTGCCCCGAGCGAGCAGTACTTC
d_gene: NA; abundance: few; v_gene: TRBV7-3; j_gene: TRBJ2-1; CDR3aa: CASSRGGGAGDEQFF; CDR3nt: TGTGCCAGCAGTCGCGGCGGCGGGGCTGGGGATGAGCAGTTCTTC
d_gene: NA; abundance: NA; v_gene: TRBV5-4; j_gene: TRBJ2-3; CDR3aa: CASSGGARRTADTQYF; CDR3nt: TGTGCCAGCAGCGGGGGGGCTAGACGAACCGCAGATACGCAGTATTTT
d_gene: NA; abundance: NA; v_gene: TRBV30; j_gene: TRBJ2-7; CDR3aa: CAWSPGDLYEQYF; CDR3nt: TGTGCCTGGAGTCCCGGGGATCTCTACGAGCAGTACTTC
d_gene: TRBD2; abundance: few; v_gene: TRBV4-1; j_gene: TRBJ2-1; CDR3aa: CASSQDPGAGGNEQFF; CDR3nt: TGCGCCAGCAGCCAAGATCCGGGAGCGGGAGGCAATGAGCAGTTCTTC
d_gene: NA; abundance: NA; v_gene: TRBV19; j_gene: TRBJ2-6; CDR3aa: CASSRQGTTAGANVLTF; CDR3nt: TGTGCCAGTAGTAGGCAGGGGACCACGGCTGGGGCCAACGTCCTGACTTTC
d_gene: TRBD2; abundance: NA; v_gene: TRBV27; j_gene: TRBJ2-5; CDR3aa: CASSLRGTRETQYF; CDR3nt: TGTGCCAGCAGCCTCCGCGGGACTAGGGAGACCCAGTACTTC
d_gene: TRBD2; abundance: NA; v_gene: TRBV29-1; j_gene: TRBJ2-1; CDR3aa: CSVELATSGRDKQFF; CDR3nt: TGCAGCGTTGAACTGGCGACTAGCGGGAGGGATAAGCAGTTCTTC
d_gene: TRBD2; abundance: few; v_gene: TRBV29-1; j_gene: TRBJ2-3; CDR3aa: CSVRGESDTQYF; CDR3nt: TGCAGCGTTCGGGGGGAGTCAGATACGCAGTATTTT
d_gene: NA; abundance: few; v_gene: TRBV6-5; j_gene: TRBJ1-3; CDR3aa: CASSGNSGNTIYF; CDR3nt: TGTGCCAGCAGTGGCAACTCTGGAAACACCATATATTTT
d_gene: NA; abundance: NA; v_gene: TRBV28; j_gene: TRBJ1-2; CDR3aa: CASSSQQGFAYGYTF; CDR3nt: TGTGCCAGCAGCTCTCAACAGGGATTCGCCTACGGCTACACCTTC
d_gene: NA; abundance: NA; v_gene: TRBV19; j_gene: TRBJ2-7; CDR3aa: CASSMGTAGEQYF; CDR3nt: TGTGCCAGTAGTATGGGGACGGCGGGGGAGCAGTACTTC
d_gene: NA; abundance: NA; v_gene: TRBV6-6; j_gene: TRBJ2-5; CDR3aa: CASSYSTSVRAQYF; CDR3nt: TGTGCCAGCAGTTACTCGACTAGTGTTCGGGCCCAGTACTTC
d_gene: TRBD2; abundance: NA; v_gene: TRBV2; j_gene: TRBJ2-7; CDR3aa: CASRRTSGDYEQYF; CDR3nt: TGTGCCAGCAGGCGGACTAGCGGGGACTACGAGCAGTACTTC
d_gene: NA; abundance: NA; v_gene: TRBV6-6; j_gene: TRBJ2-7; CDR3aa: CASSPDSESYEQYF; CDR3nt: TGTGCCAGCAGTCCGGACAGTGAATCCTACGAGCAGTACTTC
d_gene: TRBD2; abundance: few; v_gene: TRBV29-1; j_gene: TRBJ2-1; CDR3aa: CSVVAGVVNEQFF; CDR3nt: TGCAGCGTTGTGGCGGGAGTCGTCAATGAGCAGTTCTTC
d_gene: TRBD2; abundance: NA; v_gene: TRBV29-1; j_gene: TRBJ2-3; CDR3aa: CSVEHGGRSRTSTDTQYF; CDR3nt: TGCAGCGTTGAACACGGCGGGAGGTCAAGAACTAGCACAGATACGCAGTATTTT
d_gene: NA; abundance: NA; v_gene: TRBV6-6; j_gene: TRBJ1-4; CDR3aa: CASSYSGIENEKLFF; CDR3nt: TGTGCCAGCAGTTACTCGGGCATAGAGAATGAAAAACTGTTTTTT
d_gene: TRBD2; abundance: NA; v_gene: TRBV14; j_gene: TRBJ2-7; CDR3aa: CASSPFLAGGSYEQYF; CDR3nt: TGTGCCAGCAGCCCCTTTTTGGCGGGGGGCTCCTACGAGCAGTACTTC
d_gene: NA; abundance: NA; v_gene: TRBV28; j_gene: TRBJ2-5; CDR3aa: CASEGGSGETQYF; CDR3nt: TGTGCCAGTGAGGGTGGGTCGGGAGAGACCCAGTACTTC
d_gene: NA; abundance: few; v_gene: TRBV28; j_gene: TRBJ1-1; CDR3aa: CASSSYQNTEAFF; CDR3nt: TGTGCCAGCAGTTCCTATCAGAACACTGAAGCTTTCTTT
d_gene: TRBD2; abundance: few; v_gene: TRBV5-1; j_gene: TRBJ2-3; CDR3aa: CASSRLAFSGRGTDTQYF; CDR3nt: TGCGCCAGCAGCCGTCTCGCCTTTAGCGGGAGGGGCACAGATACGCAGTATTTT
d_gene: TRBD2; abundance: NA; v_gene: TRBV9; j_gene: TRBJ2-1; CDR3aa: CASSVRPAGSEQFF; CDR3nt: TGTGCCAGCAGCGTGAGACCAGCGGGAAGTGAGCAGTTCTTC
d_gene: TRBD1; abundance: NA; v_gene: TRBV5-1; j_gene: TRBJ2-7; CDR3aa: CASSEIQGYEQYF; CDR3nt: TGCGCCAGCAGCGAAATACAGGGGTACGAGCAGTACTTC
d_gene: NA; abundance: once; v_gene: TRBV4-2; j_gene: TRBJ2-1; CDR3aa: CASSQSVSSVNEQFF; CDR3nt: TGTGCCAGCAGCCAAAGTGTTAGTTCCGTCAATGAGCAGTTCTTC
d_gene: NA; abundance: medium-sized; v_gene: TRBV7-2; j_gene: TRBJ2-1; CDR3aa: CASSLGVATFF; CDR3nt: TGTGCCAGCAGCTTAGGGGTAGCGACGTTCTTC
d_gene: NA; abundance: medium-sized; v_gene: TRBV6-6; j_gene: TRBJ2-1; CDR3aa: CASSYSQAEQFF; CDR3nt: TGTGCCAGCAGTTACTCGCAGGCGGAGCAGTTCTTC
d_gene: TRBD2; abundance: few; v_gene: TRBV4-2; j_gene: TRBJ2-7; CDR3aa: CASSRSTSGAPGSYEQYF; CDR3nt: TGTGCCAGCAGCCGGTCGACTAGCGGGGCCCCCGGCTCCTACGAGCAGTACTTC
d_gene: TRBD2; abundance: NA; v_gene: TRBV5-1; j_gene: TRBJ2-5; CDR3aa: CASSLGLAQETQYF; CDR3nt: TGCGCCAGCAGCTTGGGACTAGCACAAGAGACCCAGTACTTC
d_gene: TRBD2; abundance: once; v_gene: TRBV5-1; j_gene: TRBJ2-1; CDR3aa: CASSLAVAGGYEQFF; CDR3nt: TGCGCCAGCAGCTTGGCAGTAGCGGGAGGATATGAGCAGTTCTTC
d_gene: TRBD2; abundance: NA; v_gene: TRBV19; j_gene: TRBJ2-7; CDR3aa: CASSPAGGSLYEQYF; CDR3nt: TGTGCCAGTAGTCCCGCGGGCGGGAGCCTCTACGAGCAGTACTTC
d_gene: TRBD1; abundance: few; v_gene: TRBV10-3; j_gene: TRBJ2-1; CDR3aa: CAISDDRVTREQFF; CDR3nt: TGTGCCATCAGTGACGACAGGGTCACTCGTGAGCAGTTCTTC
d_gene: TRBD2; abundance: NA; v_gene: TRBV4-2; j_gene: TRBJ2-7; CDR3aa: CASSRGTSGLDEQYF; CDR3nt: TGTGCCAGCAGCCGAGGAACTAGCGGGCTGGACGAGCAGTACTTC